The present entry profiles one T cell receptor (beta chain) with its context. Germline V CDR1 and CDR2: MNHEY, SMNVEV (reference sequence). The CDR3 is 16 residues long. V lost 5 bases, J lost 5 bases, and 13 bases stayed unmatched. The method was immunoSEQ multiplex PCR; TCRdb's version includes in-frame clones alone and lacks a portion of them. The sample shows around 63,000 clones, about 98% of them seen only once. This sample stems from a study of technical replicates of blood from a handful of donors. The V and J genes are TRBV27 and TRBJ2-5; 8 bases agree with TRBD2. The sequence came from a human donor in good health. The sample was T cells isolated from PBMCs. The CDR3 DNA follows: TGTGCCAGCAGTCCTATCCCCGGGGGGGCTCGGGAGACCCAGTACTTC. This gives the protein CASSPIPGGARETQYF.